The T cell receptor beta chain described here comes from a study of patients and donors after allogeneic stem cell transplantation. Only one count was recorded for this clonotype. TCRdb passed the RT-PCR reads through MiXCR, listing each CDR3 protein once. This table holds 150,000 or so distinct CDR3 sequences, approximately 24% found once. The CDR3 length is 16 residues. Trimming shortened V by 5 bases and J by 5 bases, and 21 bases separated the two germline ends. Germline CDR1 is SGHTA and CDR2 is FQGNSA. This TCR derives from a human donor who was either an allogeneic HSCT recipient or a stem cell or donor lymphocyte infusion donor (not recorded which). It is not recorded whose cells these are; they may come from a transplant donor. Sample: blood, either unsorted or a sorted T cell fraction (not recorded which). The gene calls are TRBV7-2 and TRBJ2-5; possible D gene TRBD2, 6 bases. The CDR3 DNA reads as TGTGCCAGCAGCCGGGGCGGCCCTCTAGCGAGCGAGACCCAGTACTTC. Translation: CASSRGGPLASETQYF.